The 11 T cell receptor beta chains listed next were all sequenced from one sample in a study of T cell changes during pregnancy in multiple sclerosis. Data came from immunoSEQ multiplex PCR; TCRdb stores just in-frame clones and leaves some out. This sample has about 38,000 clones, with around nine tenths found just once. Here the sequenced sample was CD4+ T cells from peripheral blood mononuclear cells, taken in the third trimester of pregnancy. Receptors originate from a female donor in good health, enrolled as a control in a pregnancy study.

The V gene is TRBV10-3, the J gene TRBJ2-1, with 10 bases matching TRBD1. The length of the CDR3 is 18 residues. In germline, CDR1 is ENHRY, CDR2 SYGVKD. With 5 bases clipped from V and 0 bases from J, the junction kept 10 bases outside the gene matches. The CDR3 protein is CAISPGTGVLSSYNEQFF. CDR3 DNA: TGTGCCATCAGTCCCGGGACAGGGGTTCTTAGCTCCTACAATGAGCAGTTCTTC.

To note about this clone: One junction end does not reproduce the germline sequence, and a read error may be involved. This chain uses TRBV10-3 with TRBJ1-2; no clear D. Per germline, CDR1 ENHRY and CDR2 SYGVKD. The CDR3 spans 13 residues. The CDR3 region is CAITEDGDYGYTF. As DNA, the CDR3 is TGTGCCATCACTGAGGACGGAGACTATGGCTACACCTTC.

This rearrangement joins TRBV28 to TRBJ1-5, with 9 bases aligning to TRBD1. Germline V CDR1 and CDR2: MDHEN, SYDVKM. V trimming: 7 bases; J trimming: 4 bases; junction bases outside the gene matches: 8. The CDR3 is 15 amino acids. The DNA of the CDR3 is TGTGCCAGCAAGGGGATCGGACAGGGGAATCAGCCCCAGCATTTT. This translates into CASKGIGQGNQPQHF.

This rearrangement joins TRBV5-1 to TRBJ2-3; no definite D call. The CDR3 sequence is 13 residues long. Trimming took 0 bases from V and 6 from J, leaving 8 bases between them. The V gene's germline CDR1 is SGHRS and CDR2 YFSETQ. The CDR3, as DNA: TGCGCCAGCAGCTTGGGAGGATCGGATACGCAGTATTTT. It encodes CASSLGGSDTQYF.

In its sample, this clone was seen once. V gene TRBV10-3 combines with J gene TRBJ2-5; TRBD2 matches at 7 bases. After removal of 3 bases from V and 2 bases from J, the junction contained 6 bases not matched to a gene. CDR3 length: 15 residues. Germline CDR1 and CDR2: ENHRY and SYGVKD. The CDR3 loop is CAISDVGGKQETQYF. CDR3 nucleotide sequence: TGTGCCATCAGTGACGTGGGAGGGAAGCAAGAGACCCAGTACTTC.

The V and J genes are TRBV9 and TRBJ1-6; D not resolved. V gave up 1 base and J gave up 3 bases, with 8 bases separating them. Germline V gene sequence: CDR1 SGDLS, CDR2 YYNGEE. This CDR3 spans 15 amino acids. CDR3 residues: CASSVSTDYNSPLHF. The CDR3 DNA sequence: TGTGCCAGCAGCGTATCCACAGACTATAATTCACCCCTCCACTTT.

The V call is TRBV30, the J call TRBJ1-1; D ambiguous. The V gene's germline CDR1 is GTSNPN and CDR2 SVGIG (reference sequence). This CDR3 spans 16 amino acids. Between the trimmed V and J ends, which lost 0 bases and 0 bases, there was a span of 14 bases. CDR3 DNA: TGTGCCTGGAGTGTCTTTCGTGGTCGGGTGAACACTGAAGCTTTCTTT. Amino acid sequence: CAWSVFRGRVNTEAFF.

The chain couples TRBV5-1 to TRBJ1-2, with 7 nucleotides matching TRBD1. Germline lookup yields CDR1 SGHRS and CDR2 YFSETQ. J gave up 8 bases and V 1 base, and 2 bases lay outside the gene matches. CDR3 length: 12 amino acids. The CDR3 region is CASSLSGGGYTF. The CDR3 DNA is TGCGCCAGCAGCTTGTCAGGGGGAGGCTACACCTTC.

V gene TRBV10-3 combines with J gene TRBJ2-3, with D perhaps matching TRBD2 (5 bases). The length of the CDR3 is 11 residues. V was trimmed by 9 bases and J by 6 bases, leaving 10 bases between them. Looked up from germline, CDR1 is ENHRY and CDR2 is SYGVKD. CDR3 sequence (DNA): TGTGCCATAACTGGCGGGGATACGCAGTATTTT. It specifies CAITGGDTQYF.

The chain uses TRBV6-1 and TRBJ1-1; D possibly corresponds to TRBD1 (5 bases). The CDR3 extends over 13 amino acids. Germline CDR1 is MNHNS and CDR2 is SASEGT. Trimming removed 10 bases at V and 1 base at J, with 13 bases between. The CDR3 region has the DNA TGTGCCACCAGGGCAGGGTCGAACACTGAAGCTTTCTTT. This encodes CATRAGSNTEAFF.

The V gene is TRBV2, the J gene TRBJ1-5; D may be TRBD1 (5 bases). The CDR3 runs 14 residues. Germline V gene data show CDR1 as SNHLY and CDR2 as FYNNEI. The ends were cut back, 6 bases at V and 0 bases at J, with 9 bases in the middle. The chain's CDR3 is CASRDKVSNQPQHF. The CDR3 bases are TGTGCCAGCAGGGACAAGGTTAGCAATCAGCCCCAGCATTTT.